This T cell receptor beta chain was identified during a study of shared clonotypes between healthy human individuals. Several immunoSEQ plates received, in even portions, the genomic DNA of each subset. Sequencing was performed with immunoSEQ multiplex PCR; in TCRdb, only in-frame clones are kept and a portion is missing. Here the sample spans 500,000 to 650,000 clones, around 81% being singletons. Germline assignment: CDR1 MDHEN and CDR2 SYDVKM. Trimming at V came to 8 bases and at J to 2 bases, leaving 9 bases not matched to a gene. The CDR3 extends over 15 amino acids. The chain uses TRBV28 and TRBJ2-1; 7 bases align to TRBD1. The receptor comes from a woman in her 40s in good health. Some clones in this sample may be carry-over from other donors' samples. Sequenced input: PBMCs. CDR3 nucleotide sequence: TGTGCCAGCGATTCGACAGGGAGACCCTACAATGAGCAGTTCTTC. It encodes CASDSTGRPYNEQFF.